One sample yielded the 8 T cell receptor beta chains listed below, sequenced in a study of blood T cells in healthy people across ages. Primed by a sample-barcoded 5' primer and a J-beta primer mix, a second PCR proceeded for 7 to 11 cycles. TCRdb reprocessed the 5' RACE reads with MiXCR, giving one entry per CDR3 protein. The table records roughly 800,000 distinct CDR3 sequences, over 45% of them present only once. Source material: blood. These receptors were taken from a man under 40 in good health.

The gene calls are TRBV6-5 and TRBJ1-5; no clear D gene. V lost 5 bases, J lost 0 bases, and 11 bases lay in between. Per the germline V gene, CDR1 is MNHEY and CDR2 is SVGAGI. This CDR3 has 15 residues. The CDR3 nucleotides read TGTGCCAGCAGTCCCTATATCAATAGCAATCAGCCCCAGCATTTT. It specifies CASSPYINSNQPQHF.

This clonotype appeared many times. The chain links TRBV5-1 to TRBJ2-7; D unresolved. V was pared by 0 bases and J by 4 bases, with 5 bases between. From germline, CDR1 is SGHRS and CDR2 YFSETQ. This CDR3 contains 12 residues. This chain's CDR3 is CASSLGNYEQYF. CDR3 bases: TGCGCCAGCAGCTTGGGAAATTACGAGCAGTACTTC.

The chain has TRBV15 and TRBJ2-7, with TRBD2 as a possible D gene (5 bases). CDR1 and CDR2 from the germline V gene are LNHNV and YYDKDF (reference sequence). Trimming took 0 bases from V and 7 from J, leaving 10 bases between them. The CDR3 has 13 amino acids. CDR3 sequence: CATSRERREEQYF. CDR3 nucleotides: TGTGCCACCAGCAGAGAACGAAGGGAGGAGCAGTACTTC. The variable domain in full, with the rest retrieved from reference TRBV15 and TRBJ2-7, is DAMVIQNPRYQVTQFGKPVTLSCSQTLNHNVMYWYQQKSSQAPKLLFHYYDKDFNNEADTPDNFQSRRPNTSFCFLDIRSPGLGDTAMYLCATSRERREEQYFGPGTRLTVT.

V usage is TRBV11-2 and J usage is TRBJ2-1, with D unclear. The germline V gene encodes CDR1 SGHAT and CDR2 FQNNGV. The ends were cut back, 2 bases at V and 9 bases at J, with 14 bases in the middle. The CDR3 has 14 amino acids. The CDR3 is CASSLTDSPGEQFF. The CDR3 coding sequence is TGTGCCAGCAGCTTAACCGACTCCCCGGGTGAGCAGTTCTTC.

In this sample, this clonotype turned up a few times. This chain joins TRBV7-3 and TRBJ2-3; 11 bases map to TRBD2. Germline loops: CDR1 SGHTA, CDR2 FQGTGA. The CDR3 consists of 17 residues. The V segment lost 0 bases and the J segment 7 bases; nucleotides outside the gene matches: 9. The CDR3 nucleotides read TGTGCCAGCAGCTTAACGCCTCTAGCGGGAGGAGGGAATACGCAGTATTTT. The encoded protein is CASSLTPLAGGGNTQYF.

This clonotype was found once. The junction does not match germline at one end; this may be a read error. CDR3 coding DNA: TGTGCCTGCAGCGTAGGTGTAGCGGGAGCCGCCGGGGCCAACGTCCTGACTTTC. It codes for CACSVGVAGAAGANVLTF. The rearrangement links TRBV9 to TRBJ2-6; 9 positions agree with TRBD2. CDR3 size: 18 residues. CDR1 SGDLS and CDR2 YYNGEE come from the germline V gene.

The V gene is TRBV27, the J gene TRBJ2-3; D not certain. V lost 1 base, J lost 6 bases, and 2 bases lay in between. From germline, CDR1 is MNHEY and CDR2 SMNVEV (reference sequence). The CDR3 totals 11 residues. CDR3 in DNA: TGTGCCAGCAGTTTATTTGATACGCAGTATTTT. Translated: CASSLFDTQYF.

This sequence joins TRBV29-1 and TRBJ2-3; tentatively, D is TRBD1 or TRBD2 (5 bases each). The CDR3 length is 15 residues. Germline V gene lookup returns CDR1 SQVTM and CDR2 ANQGSEA. V dropped 3 bases and J dropped 1 base, with 14 bases sitting between them. The CDR3 sequence: CSVDGARGGTDTQYF. Here the CDR3 DNA reads TGCAGCGTTGACGGGGCGAGAGGGGGCACAGATACGCAGTATTTT.